A selection of T cell receptor beta chains follows, all from one sample in a study of radiation and T cells in renal cell carcinoma. The method was immunoSEQ multiplex PCR; TCRdb's version includes in-frame clones alone and lacks a portion of them. This repertoire shows under 150,000 clones, roughly 77% found once; its top ten account for approximately 1.9%. The sequencing here drew on blood, taken from a patient whose treatment included radiotherapy and nephrectomy. The source of these receptors is a woman aged 60-70 years with renal cell carcinoma. Each CDR3 is given with its conserved first and last residue. The D gene is left open where the match is weak. Not every row has a clone size; where given, it reads once, few, many or a size class.

V gene	D gene	clone size	J gene	CDR3 protein	CDR3 DNA
TRBV5-1	NA	NA	TRBJ2-7	CASSLARDIGSYEQYF	TGCGCCAGCAGCTTGGCTAGGGACATCGGGAGTTACGAGCAGTACTTC
TRBV29-1	TRBD1	NA	TRBJ1-2	CSVVGTGFYDGYTF	TGCAGCGTTGTGGGGACAGGGTTTTACGATGGCTACACCTTC
TRBV10-2	NA	NA	TRBJ1-1	CASSALRNTEAFF	TGCGCCAGCAGTGCTTTGAGGAACACTGAAGCTTTCTTT
TRBV11-2	TRBD1	NA	TRBJ1-1	CASKGQGTEAFF	TGTGCCAGCAAAGGACAGGGCACTGAAGCTTTCTTT
TRBV29-1	NA	NA	TRBJ2-4	CSVEGGGKNIQYF	TGCAGCGTTGAAGGGGGTGGCAAAAACATTCAGTACTTC
TRBV6-6	NA	NA	TRBJ1-5	CASRLDANSNQPQHF	TGTGCCAGCAGACTGGACGCAAATAGCAATCAGCCCCAGCATTTT
TRBV18	TRBD1	NA	TRBJ2-3	CASSPGQSTDTQYF	TGTGCCAGCTCACCGGGACAGAGCACAGATACGCAGTATTTT
TRBV6-1	TRBD1	once	TRBJ2-1	CASSFDRVNNEQFF	TGTGCCAGCAGTTTTGACAGGGTAAACAATGAGCAGTTCTTC
TRBV7-8	NA	NA	TRBJ1-5	CASSLTQGRQPQHF	TGTGCCAGCAGCTTAACACAGGGCAGGCAGCCCCAGCATTTT
TRBV10-3	NA	NA	TRBJ1-1	CAISEPNMGARGEAFF	TGTGCCATCAGTGAGCCTAATATGGGGGCAAGGGGTGAAGCTTTCTTT
TRBV5-4	NA	NA	TRBJ2-3	CASSSSTGTDTQYF	TGTGCCAGCAGCTCGTCGACAGGCACAGATACGCAGTATTTT